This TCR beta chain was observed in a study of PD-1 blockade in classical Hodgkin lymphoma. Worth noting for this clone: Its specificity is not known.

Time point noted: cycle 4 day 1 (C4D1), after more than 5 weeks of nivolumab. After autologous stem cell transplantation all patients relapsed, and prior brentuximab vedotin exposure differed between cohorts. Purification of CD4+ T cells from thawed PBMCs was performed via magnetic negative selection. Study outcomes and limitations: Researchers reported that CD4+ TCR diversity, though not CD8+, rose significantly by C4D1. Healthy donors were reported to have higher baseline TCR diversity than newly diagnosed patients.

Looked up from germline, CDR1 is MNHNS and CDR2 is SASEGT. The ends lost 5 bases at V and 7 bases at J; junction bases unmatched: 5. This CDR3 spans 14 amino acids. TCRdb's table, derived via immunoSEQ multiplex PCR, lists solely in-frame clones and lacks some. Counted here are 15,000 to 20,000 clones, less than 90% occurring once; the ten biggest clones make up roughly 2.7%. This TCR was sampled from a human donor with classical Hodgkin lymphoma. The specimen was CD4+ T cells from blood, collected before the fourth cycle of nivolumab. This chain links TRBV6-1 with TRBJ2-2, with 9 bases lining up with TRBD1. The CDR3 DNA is TGTGCCAGCAGTATGACAGGGGGGGTCGGGGAGCTGTTTTTT. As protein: CASSMTGGVGELFF.